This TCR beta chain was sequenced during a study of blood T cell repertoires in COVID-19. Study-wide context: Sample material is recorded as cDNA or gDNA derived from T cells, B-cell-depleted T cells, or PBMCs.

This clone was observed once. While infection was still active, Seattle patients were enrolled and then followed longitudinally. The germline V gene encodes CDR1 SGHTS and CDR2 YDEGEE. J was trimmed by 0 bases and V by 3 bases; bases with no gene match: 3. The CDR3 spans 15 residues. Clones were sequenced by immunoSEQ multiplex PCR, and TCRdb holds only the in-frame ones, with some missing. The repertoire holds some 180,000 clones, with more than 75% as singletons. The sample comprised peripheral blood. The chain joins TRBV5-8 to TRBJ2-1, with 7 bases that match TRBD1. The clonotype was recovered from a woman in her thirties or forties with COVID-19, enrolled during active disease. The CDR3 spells CASSSTGNSYNEQFF. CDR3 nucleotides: TGTGCCAGCAGCTCGACAGGGAACTCCTACAATGAGCAGTTCTTC.